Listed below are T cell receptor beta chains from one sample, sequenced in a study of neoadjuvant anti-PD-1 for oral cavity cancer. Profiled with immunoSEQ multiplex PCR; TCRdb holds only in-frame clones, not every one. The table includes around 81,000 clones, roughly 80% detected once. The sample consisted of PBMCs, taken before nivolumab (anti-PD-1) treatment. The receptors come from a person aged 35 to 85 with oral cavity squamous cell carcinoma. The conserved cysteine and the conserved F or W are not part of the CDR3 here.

ASSSYQASYEQY	TRBJ2-7	TRBV5-6
ASSRGGGEETQY	TRBJ2-5	TRBV4-2
ASSFPPGEQF	TRBJ2-1	TRBV2
SVVKGLMNTEAF	TRBJ1-1	TRBV29-1
ASSYSRTGGNYGYT	TRBJ1-2	TRBV6-5
AISFTSTDTQY	TRBJ2-3	TRBV10-3
ASSPGPYSNQPQH	TRBJ1-5	TRBV10-2
ASRLSLNTEAF	TRBJ1-1	TRBV7-8
ASSFQGSSGANVLT	TRBJ2-6	TRBV11-2
ASSLDGLGELF	TRBJ2-2	TRBV7-7
ASSVVPTSGRETQY	TRBJ2-5	TRBV9
ASSFYDEQF	TRBJ2-1	TRBV28
ASSPRVGNGELF	TRBJ2-2	TRBV10-1
AWSVGASGSISTDTQY	TRBJ2-3	TRBV30
ASSPSQGNQPQH	TRBJ1-5	TRBV6-5
AWSERGRGTDTQY	TRBJ2-3	TRBV30
AATFTDTQY	TRBJ2-3	TRBV7-9
ASSTQGGAREQF	TRBJ2-1	TRBV28
ASSERPTKYNEQF	TRBJ2-1	TRBV2
ASRRVQGAEQF	TRBJ2-1	TRBV25-1
ASSQDPGQPYSNQPQH	TRBJ1-5	TRBV4-1
ASSERWGQGAYEQY	TRBJ2-7	TRBV2
ASSPGQGILPSTDTQY	TRBJ2-3	TRBV2
ACTTVNTEAF	TRBJ1-1	TRBV30
ASSLEVHGSYEQY	TRBJ2-7	TRBV5-1
ASNEDRGSYGYT	TRBJ1-2	TRBV19
ASSPGAGDEQY	TRBJ2-7	TRBV28
ASKLRTALVDTEAF	TRBJ1-1	TRBV2
ASSLEVNQPQH	TRBJ1-5	TRBV28
ASRNTEAF	TRBJ1-1	TRBV2
ASSVRTSGWGTGELF	TRBJ2-2	TRBV9
ASSRGLAGGGPSTDTQY	TRBJ2-3	TRBV5-1
ASSLDGTGFEKLF	TRBJ1-4	TRBV5-1
ASSWGTVDNNEQF	TRBJ2-1	TRBV5-6
ASSALAGEQF	TRBJ2-1	TRBV9
ASSIGQANDYGYT	TRBJ1-2	TRBV19
ASSLDPGQESNEKLF	TRBJ1-4	TRBV5-1
ASSRSGYEQY	TRBJ2-7	TRBV19
ASSEQSVPLEAF	TRBJ1-1	TRBV2
ASRVSRDTGELF	TRBJ2-2	TRBV19
ASRPEGPGYGYT	TRBJ1-2	TRBV6-5
ASSVGTGGNGYT	TRBJ1-2	TRBV2
ASSSGLAGENEQY	TRBJ2-7	TRBV7-3
AISETLGTDTQY	TRBJ2-3	TRBV10-3
ASRGRGTTGFYNEQF	TRBJ2-1	TRBV27
AWSVGWDRASSYEQY	TRBJ2-7	TRBV30
ASRATALGYEQF	TRBJ2-1	TRBV19
ASSESPTSTDTQY	TRBJ2-3	TRBV6-1
ASSMASGGKSYEQY	TRBJ2-7	TRBV19
ASSRGTVLYNEQF	TRBJ2-1	TRBV5-8
AITEGETQY	TRBJ2-5	TRBV6-5
ASSEGGQGRNIQY	TRBJ2-4	TRBV6-1
ASSSTGTNYGYT	TRBJ1-2	TRBV6-5
SVDRGWTQY	TRBJ2-3	TRBV29-1
ASSLELAAGELF	TRBJ2-2	TRBV7-7
SVETDGRGQY	TRBJ2-7	TRBV29-1
ASRDRVGNQPQH	TRBJ1-5	TRBV2